This T cell receptor (beta chain) appears in the sequencing data of a study of T cells after yellow fever vaccination. The study's findings and limits: The booster response re-showed most primary clones: around 96% CD4, 88% CD8.

Using its own MiXCR run on the 5' RACE reads, TCRdb lists one record per CDR3 protein. The repertoire holds 300,000 to 400,000 distinct CDR3 sequences, with approximately 8% as singletons. Regarding this clonotype: As yet, its antigen is unknown.

The ends were cut back, 6 bases at V and 3 bases at J, with 17 bases in the middle. This CDR3 has 15 amino acids. Per the germline V gene, CDR1 is MNHNS and CDR2 is SASEGT. Sequencing was performed on PBMCs, taken roughly 47 days after the first yellow fever vaccination. The chain links TRBV6-1 to TRBJ2-5, with D possibly TRBD2 on 7 matching bases. The receptor's source is a man younger than 30 who received the YFV17D yellow fever vaccine. DNA for the CDR3: TGTGCCAGCAGGGAGTGGCGGGGGCGGGAAGAGACCCAGTACTTC. It yields the protein CASREWRGREETQYF.